These 23 T cell receptor beta chains were sequenced from one sample in a study of blood T cell repertoires in COVID-19. Some clones are missing from TCRdb's copy, which holds only in-frame ones; the method was immunoSEQ multiplex PCR. The table includes 150,000 or so clones, over 75% detected once. The sequenced sample was peripheral blood. Source of these receptors: a man aged 70-80 years who had recovered from COVID-19.

This clone was recorded once. The gene calls are TRBV6-2 or TRBV6-3 and TRBJ2-5; the match to TRBD2 covers 16 bases. Germline CDR1 reads MNHEY; CDR2 reads SVGEGT. V gave up 4 bases and J gave up 4 bases; unmatched junction bases: 6. This CDR3 is 17 amino acids long. The CDR3 loop is CASSSGLAGGSRETQYF. CDR3 coding DNA: TGTGCCAGCAGTTCGGGACTAGCGGGAGGGTCCCGAGAGACCCAGTACTTC.

The rearrangement joins TRBV29-1 to TRBJ2-1, with 13 bases lining up with TRBD2. Germline V CDR1 and CDR2: SQVTM, ANQGSEA. The V gene end was trimmed by 4 bases and the J gene end by 0 bases; junction bases not matched to a gene: 0. There are 15 residues in the CDR3. CDR3 sequence (DNA): TGCAGCGTTGGGACTAGCGGGAGCTCCTACAATGAGCAGTTCTTC. Its protein product is CSVGTSGSSYNEQFF.

This clone was seen once. Additional DNA sequences in this sample encode the identical CDR3. In DNA, the CDR3 is TGTGCCAGTAGCACTGACAGGGGGCTTCAGCCCCAGCATTTT. Translated: CASSTDRGLQPQHF. This rearrangement joins TRBV19 to TRBJ1-5; 10 nucleotides align to TRBD1. This CDR3 spans 14 amino acids. J gave up 6 bases and V 6 bases, and 5 bases lay outside the gene matches. Germline V gives CDR1 LNHDA, CDR2 SQIVND (reference sequence).

The V and J genes are TRBV5-6 and TRBJ1-4, with 8 bases lining up with TRBD1. V was pared by 0 bases and J by 7 bases, with 5 bases of the junction left unmatched. There are 15 residues in the CDR3. Germline CDR1 SGHDT, CDR2 YYEEEE. The CDR3 sequence is CASSLEGRGPEKLFF. The CDR3 DNA reads as TGTGCCAGCAGCTTGGAGGGCAGGGGGCCTGAAAAACTGTTTTTT.

The chain combines TRBV28 with TRBJ1-3, with 11 bases fitting TRBD1. V was clipped by 5 bases and J by 0 bases; unmatched bases: 3. The CDR3 contains 16 residues. Germline V gene sequence: CDR1 MDHEN, CDR2 SYDVKM. CDR3 residues: CASSGGTGGSGNTIYF. The CDR3 nucleotides read TGTGCCAGCAGTGGAGGGACAGGGGGCTCTGGAAACACCATATATTTT. Together with reference TRBV28 and TRBJ1-3, the CDR3 gives the full variable domain: DVKVTQSSRYLVKRTGEKVFLECVQDMDHENMFWYRQDPGLGLRLIYFSYDVKMKEKGDIPEGYSVSREKKERFSLILESASTNQTSMYLCASSGGTGGSGNTIYFGEGSWLTVV.

The chain has TRBV6-5 and TRBJ2-2, with TRBD2 matching over 8 bases. The CDR3 consists of 15 residues. Trimming took 6 bases from V and 4 from J; bases not matched to a gene: 7. Looked up from germline, CDR1 is MNHEY and CDR2 is SVGAGI. The CDR3 reads CASSRRLASTGELFF. The CDR3 DNA is TGTGCCAGCAGCCGGAGACTAGCGTCCACCGGGGAGCTGTTTTTT.

A remark on this clone: The sample contains more than one DNA sequence encoding this CDR3. The chain links TRBV5-1 to TRBJ2-7, with 9 bases matching TRBD1. Germline CDR1 and CDR2: SGHRS and YFSETQ. This CDR3 comprises 14 residues. With V trimmed by 4 bases and J by 4 bases, 6 bases remained unmatched. The CDR3 DNA sequence: TGCGCCAGCAGCCCAGGACAGGGGTCGTACGAGCAGTACTTC. Translating it yields CASSPGQGSYEQYF.

The rearrangement joins TRBV19 to TRBJ2-2; D gene uncertain. The CDR3 has 14 amino acids. V was pared by 1 base and J by 4 bases, with 7 bases between. Germline V lookup: CDR1 LNHDA, CDR2 SQIVND (reference sequence). CDR3 region: CASSIVQSTGELFF. The CDR3 DNA sequence: TGTGCCAGTAGTATAGTTCAGTCCACCGGGGAGCTGTTTTTT.

This clone was counted only a few times. The V gene is TRBV3-1 (or the pseudogene TRBV3-2), the J gene TRBJ2-3; TRBD2 aligns across 9 bases. Germline V gene lookup returns CDR1 LGHDT and CDR2 YNNKEL (reference sequence). Trimming removed 3 bases from V and 2 bases from J; junction bases left unmatched: 6. CDR3 length: 16 amino acids. The CDR3 sequence is CASSHRTSAYTDTQYF. The CDR3 coding sequence is TGTGCCAGCAGCCACCGGACTAGCGCCTACACAGATACGCAGTATTTT.

V is TRBV5-1 and J is TRBJ2-4; 9 nucleotides agree with TRBD1. V was pared by 0 bases and J by 6 bases, with 4 bases of the junction left unmatched. The germline V gene has CDR1 SGHRS and CDR2 YFSETQ. The CDR3 extends over 15 amino acids. The CDR3 nucleotides are TGCGCCAGCAGCTTGGAGACGGGACAGGGAAACATTCAGTACTTC. Translating gives CASSLETGQGNIQYF.

This chain joins TRBV29-1 and TRBJ2-7, with no clear D. This CDR3 spans 11 amino acids. CDR1 is SQVTM, CDR2 ANQGSEA, per germline. V was clipped by 4 bases and J by 5 bases, with 9 bases between them. CDR3 amino acids: CSVGNGNEQYF. As DNA, the CDR3 is TGCAGCGTTGGCAATGGCAACGAGCAGTACTTC.

This chain joins TRBV5-1 and TRBJ1-1; 7 nucleotides align to TRBD1. Germline CDR1 and CDR2: SGHRS and YFSETQ. This CDR3 contains 15 residues. V was pared by 3 bases and J by 0 bases, with 5 bases of the junction left unmatched. The CDR3 region is CASSSLDRVNTEAFF. DNA for the CDR3: TGCGCCAGCAGCTCGCTTGACAGGGTGAACACTGAAGCTTTCTTT.

The V and J genes are TRBV3-1 (or the pseudogene TRBV3-2) and TRBJ2-2; 8 bases align to TRBD2. V trimming: 6 bases; J trimming: 7 bases; junction bases outside the gene matches: 10. The germline V gene encodes CDR1 LGHDT and CDR2 YNNKEL (reference sequence). This CDR3 spans 15 amino acids. CDR3 region: CASRNGAGGLGELFF. The CDR3 DNA is TGTGCCAGCAGAAACGGGGCGGGAGGCCTCGGGGAGCTGTTTTTT.

The chain employs TRBV6-6 and TRBJ1-2, with TRBD1 matching over 8 bases. Looked up from germline, CDR1 is MNHNY and CDR2 is SVGAGI (reference sequence). The CDR3 runs to 15 residues. Trimming removed 2 bases from V and 3 bases from J; junction bases left unmatched: 5. DNA for the CDR3: TGTGCCAGCAGTTACGCCCACAGGGGGGACTATGGCTACACCTTC. This codes for CASSYAHRGDYGYTF.

This clone was counted a single time. The chain employs TRBV2 and TRBJ2-3; D perhaps matches TRBD2 (5 bases). V was trimmed by 7 bases and J by 0 bases, leaving 11 bases between them. Looked up from germline, CDR1 is SNHLY and CDR2 is FYNNEI. There are 14 residues in the CDR3. The CDR3 reads CASKAGRSTDTQYF. CDR3 nucleotide sequence: TGTGCCAGCAAGGCGGGCAGAAGCACAGATACGCAGTATTTT.

This rearrangement joins TRBV7-8 to TRBJ1-5, with 7 bases lining up with TRBD1. Germline CDR1 is SGHVS and CDR2 is FQNEAQ. This CDR3 contains 15 residues. Trimming at V came to 1 base and at J to 5 bases, leaving 5 bases not matched to a gene. CDR3 coding DNA: TGTGCCAGCAGCTTAGGACAGGGCTTCGATCAGCCCCAGCATTTT. Amino acid sequence: CASSLGQGFDQPQHF.

This clone was seen more than once but under ten times. This sequence joins TRBV7-2 and TRBJ2-7; 8 bases match TRBD2. J lost 2 bases, V lost 3 bases, and 9 bases had no gene match. Germline CDR1 and CDR2: SGHTA and FQGNSA. The CDR3 runs to 16 residues. CDR3 sequence: CASSFQGTRYPYEQYF. The CDR3 bases are TGTGCCAGCAGCTTCCAAGGGACTAGATACCCCTACGAGCAGTACTTC.

The gene calls are TRBV19 and TRBJ2-2; TRBD2 matches 11 bases. Germline-derived CDR1 and CDR2 are LNHDA and SQIVND (reference sequence). CDR3 length equals 16 residues. V lost 5 bases to trimming and J lost 5 bases; unmatched junction nucleotides: 7. In nucleotides, the CDR3 is TGTGCCAGTAGTGAAACTAGCGGGAGAAGGACCGGGGAGCTGTTTTTT. Its protein product is CASSETSGRRTGELFF.

The J gene is TRBJ2-7, the V gene TRBV5-6, with D maybe TRBD2 (6 bases). The germline V gene encodes CDR1 SGHDT and CDR2 YYEEEE. The CDR3 is 13 residues long. The V end lost 5 bases, the J end lost 3 bases, and 12 bases lay between the germline ends. The CDR3: CASSPWGVYEQYF. The CDR3 nucleotides are TGTGCCAGCAGTCCATGGGGGGTCTACGAGCAGTACTTC.

J is TRBJ1-2 and V is TRBV7-2; TRBD1 is a possible D gene (5 bases). Germline CDR1 SGHTA, CDR2 FQGNSA. V lost 2 bases and J 5 bases, leaving 15 bases between the germline ends. The CDR3 loop spans 15 amino acids. The CDR3 DNA reads as TGTGCCAGCAGCTTAAGGGGTGCCAACCTTTATGGCTACACCTTC. Translation: CASSLRGANLYGYTF. Combining the CDR3 with reference TRBV7-2 and TRBJ1-2 gives the whole variable domain GAGVSQSPSNKVTEKGKDVELRCDPISGHTALYWYRQSLGQGLEFLIYFQGNSAPDKSGLPSDRFSAERTGGSVSTLTIQRTQQEDSAVYLCASSLRGANLYGYTFGSGTRLTVV.

The rearrangement links TRBV6-5 to TRBJ2-7, with 8 bases that match TRBD1. The CDR3 is 11 amino acids. V trimming: 8 bases; J trimming: 5 bases; junction bases outside the gene matches: 2. Germline assignment: CDR1 MNHEY and CDR2 SVGAGI. As DNA, the CDR3 is TGTGCCAGCGGGACAGGTGACGAGCAGTACTTC. It yields the protein CASGTGDEQYF.

V gene TRBV7-2 combines with J gene TRBJ1-3, with a weak D call TRBD1 (5 bases). The V gene's germline CDR1 is SGHTA and CDR2 FQGNSA. The V end was cut by 4 bases, the J end by 0 bases, with 10 bases between. There are 15 residues in the CDR3. In DNA form, the CDR3 reads TGTGCCAGCAGCTCGGACATCGGCTCTGGAAACACCATATATTTT. Translated, it gives CASSSDIGSGNTIYF.

V usage is TRBV2 and J usage is TRBJ2-7; TRBD1 aligns across 8 bases. The CDR3 runs to 15 residues. Trimming removed 4 bases from V and 3 bases from J; junction bases left unmatched: 8. Germline assignment: CDR1 SNHLY and CDR2 FYNNEI. CDR3 sequence (DNA): TGTGCCAGCAGTGCCTCCGGGACAGGTATCTACGAGCAGTACTTC. This sequence encodes CASSASGTGIYEQYF.